These 30 T cell receptor beta chains came from one sample sequenced in a study of molecular identifiers for immune sequencing clone quantification. TCRdb re-derived calls from the PCR reads in MiXCR, one entry per CDR3 protein. This table holds more than 300,000 distinct CDR3 sequences, about 20% found once. The material sequenced was naive CD8+ T cells from blood, with Jurkat cell RNA spiked in. Sample subset: FACS-sorted CD8+CD4-CCR7+CD45RA+ naive T cells. The receptor set was obtained from a human donor in good health. Some libraries in this study had Jurkat cell RNA spiked in.

In its sample, this clonotype was seen many times. The chain links TRBV20-1 to TRBJ2-3; D unclear. V lost 1 base to trimming and J lost 1 base, with 12 bases between them. CDR1 and CDR2 from the germline V gene are DFQATT and SNEGSKA (reference sequence). This CDR3 has 15 amino acids. The CDR3: CSARVPTEGTDTQYF. The CDR3 bases are TGCAGTGCTAGAGTACCTACTGAGGGCACAGATACGCAGTATTTT.

At least ten counts were recorded for this clonotype. The rearrangement uses TRBV9 and TRBJ2-7; 8 positions agree with TRBD2. Germline V gene data show CDR1 as SGDLS and CDR2 as YYNGEE. V lost 4 bases, J lost 0 bases, and 9 bases stayed unmatched. The CDR3 consists of 16 residues. The CDR3 is CASSPGGAPSSYEQYF. In nucleotides, the CDR3 is TGTGCCAGCAGCCCGGGGGGGGCCCCGAGCTCCTACGAGCAGTACTTC.

This clonotype was seen only a few times. This chain links TRBV4-3 with TRBJ1-2; D is uncertain. Germline loops: CDR1 LGHNA, CDR2 YSLEER. CDR3 length: 15 amino acids. V lost 8 bases to trimming and J lost 1 base, with 17 bases between them. CDR3 DNA sequence: TGCGCCAGCGGACGATCAGTGCAGAGTAACTATGGCTACACCTTC. Amino acid sequence: CASGRSVQSNYGYTF.

Notes on this clonotype: One end of the junction is discordant with germline, which a read error may explain. The chain combines TRBV28 with TRBJ1-3; a possible D gene is TRBD1 (6 bases). This CDR3 has 16 residues. In germline, CDR1 is MDHEN, CDR2 SYDVKM. This CDR3 reads CASSFRDKLSGDTIYF. Written as DNA, the CDR3 is TGTGCCAGCAGTTTTCGGGACAAACTCTCTGGAGACACCATATATTTT.

This clonotype was picked up many times. The chain joins TRBV7-3 to TRBJ2-2; D may be TRBD1 (6 bases). The CDR3 runs to 13 residues. Trimming stripped 8 bases from V and 3 bases from J, with 10 bases between. Germline V gene sequence: CDR1 SGHTA, CDR2 FQGTGA. The CDR3 spells CASEGDDTGELFF. CDR3 nucleotides: TGTGCCAGCGAGGGGGACGACACCGGGGAGCTGTTTTTT.

Only one count was recorded for this clonotype. Sequence at one end of the junction differs from germline and may be a read error. The chain links TRBV11-2 to TRBJ2-1; the match to TRBD2 covers 13 bases. The germline V gene has CDR1 SGHAT and CDR2 FQNNGV. CDR3 length: 17 amino acids. The CDR3 DNA reads as TGTGCCAGCAGCGATGGACTAGCGGGGGAAATCTACACTGAGCAGTTCTTC. Protein product: CASSDGLAGEIYTEQFF. Together with reference TRBV11-2 and TRBJ2-1, the CDR3 gives the full variable domain: EAGVAQSPRYKIIEKRQSVAFWCNPISGHATLYWYQQILGQGPKLLIQFQNNGVVDDSQLPKDRFSAERLKGVDSTLKIQPAKLEDSAVYLCASSDGLAGEIYTEQFFGPGTRLTVL.

The chain has TRBV28 and TRBJ2-2; D may be TRBD1 or TRBD2 (5 bases each). The V gene lost 3 bases and the J gene lost 5 bases, with 13 bases spanning the gap. CDR1 is MDHEN and CDR2 is SYDVKM in the germline V gene. The CDR3 has 15 residues. The CDR3 bases are TGTGCCAGCAGTTTTGTAGAGTGGGGGACCGGGGAGCTGTTTTTT. It translates to CASSFVEWGTGELFF.

CDR3 bases: TGTGCCAGCAGCCCGGGGGGCGCTCCCTACAATGAGCAGTTCTTC. It translates to CASSPGGAPYNEQFF. The genes are TRBV5-6 and TRBJ2-1; TRBD2 is a possible D gene (7 bases). CDR3 size: 15 residues. The germline V gene encodes CDR1 SGHDT and CDR2 YYEEEE. Trimming removed 4 bases from V and 2 bases from J, with 13 bases in between.

Details on this clonotype: A much larger clone differs by one base, so this may be a read error. This is likely a read error, given that the CDR3 carries no conserved phenylalanine or tryptophan at its end. V gene TRBV9 combines with J gene TRBJ2-2; D might be TRBD1 (5 bases). The CDR3 consists of 16 residues. V shed 6 bases and J shed 0 bases, with 15 bases lying between them. Per germline, CDR1 SGDLS and CDR2 YYNGEE. Written as DNA, the CDR3 is TGTGCCAGCACCCATATAGACAGTTCGAACACCGGGGAGCTGTTTTCT. It specifies CASTHIDSSNTGELFS.

In this sample, this clonotype turned up many times. This sequence joins TRBV5-1 and TRBJ1-4, with 9 nucleotides matching TRBD1. With 4 bases clipped from V and 7 bases from J, the junction kept 11 bases outside the gene matches. Per germline, CDR1 SGHRS and CDR2 YFSETQ. This CDR3 has 16 amino acids. This CDR3 reads CASSVGSDRGGEKLFF. CDR3 sequence (DNA): TGCGCCAGCAGCGTAGGATCGGACAGGGGCGGTGAAAAACTGTTTTTT.

In its sample, this clonotype was seen many times. This sequence joins TRBV5-4 and TRBJ1-3; 8 nucleotides align to TRBD1. Germline V gives CDR1 SGHNT, CDR2 YYREEE (reference sequence). V was clipped by 1 base and J by 0 bases; unmatched bases: 3. The CDR3 length is 16 residues. CDR3 loop: CASSLRGQGSGNTIYF. The CDR3 coding sequence is TGTGCCAGCAGCTTGCGTGGACAGGGCTCTGGAAACACCATATATTTT. The whole variable domain, remainder taken from reference TRBV5-4 and TRBJ1-3, is ETGVTQSPTHLIKTRGQQVTLRCSSQSGHNTVSWYQQALGQGPQFIFQYYREEENGRGNFPPRFSGLQFPNYSSELNVNALELDDSALYLCASSLRGQGSGNTIYFGEGSWLTVV.

A remark on this clonotype: At one of its ends the junction is not consistent with the germline gene, which may arise from a read error. This chain joins TRBV24-1 and TRBJ2-3; D unclear. Germline loops: CDR1 KGHDR, CDR2 SFDVKD. The CDR3 sequence is 12 residues long. This CDR3 reads CDTSDLSDTQYF. The CDR3 DNA follows: TGTGACACCAGTGATTTAAGTGATACGCAGTATTTT.

This clonotype was seen at least ten times. The V call is TRBV7-6, the J call TRBJ2-3; D is undetermined. Germline V gives CDR1 SGHVS, CDR2 FNYEAQ. The CDR3 consists of 14 residues. Trimming left V 1 base short and J 1 base short, with 6 bases between. As DNA, the CDR3 is TGTGCCAGCAGCTTAGAGGATGGCACAGATACGCAGTATTTT. It codes for CASSLEDGTDTQYF.

This clonotype has at least ten counts. CDR3 in DNA: TGTGCCAGCAGCCCCGGGGACAGGGGTCACGAGCAGTACTTC. It encodes CASSPGDRGHEQYF. The V call is TRBV7-9, the J call TRBJ2-7; 10 bases fit TRBD1. Germline-derived CDR1 and CDR2 are SEHNR and FQNEAQ (reference sequence). J lost 5 bases, V lost 5 bases, and 6 bases had no gene match. The length of the CDR3 is 14 residues.

This clonotype was detected many times. This rearrangement joins TRBV3-1 to TRBJ2-7; the D is unclear. This CDR3 is built from 13 residues. The germline gives CDR1 LGHDT, CDR2 YNNKEL (reference sequence). V was cut by 1 base and J by 2 bases, with 6 bases left in between. CDR3 region: CASSQGATYEQYF. The CDR3 bases are TGTGCCAGCAGCCAAGGCGCTACCTACGAGCAGTACTTC.

Turning to this clonotype: This clone may be a read error of a much larger clone one base away. This CDR3 reads CASSSLAGPYQQYF. The CDR3 coding sequence is TGTGCCAGCAGCTCACTAGCGGGGCCCTACCAGCAGTACTTC. V is TRBV7-2 and J is TRBJ2-7, with 10 bases that match TRBD2. The germline V gene encodes CDR1 SGHTA and CDR2 FQGNSA. The CDR3 is 14 residues long.

Of note for this clonotype: Given a much more abundant clone one base away, this may be a read error. The CDR3 bases are TGTGCCAGCAGCTTGGCCTGGGACCTGGGAATTTATGGCTACGCCTTC. Translation: CASSLAWDLGIYGYAF. The chain is built from TRBV5-6 and TRBJ1-2; possibly TRBD1 for D (5 bases). Germline V lookup: CDR1 SGHDT, CDR2 YYEEEE. The CDR3 has 16 residues. Together with reference TRBV5-6 and TRBJ1-2, the CDR3 gives the full variable domain: DAGVTQSPTHLIKTRGQQVTLRCSPKSGHDTVSWYQQALGQGPQFIFQYYEEEERQRGNFPDRFSGHQFPNYSSELNVNALLLGDSALYLCASSLAWDLGIYGYAFGSGTRLTVV.

This clonotype was recorded many times. This sequence joins TRBV4-3 and TRBJ2-1; D gene uncertain. Trimming removed 0 bases from V and 3 bases from J, with 9 bases in between. Per germline, CDR1 LGHNA and CDR2 YSLEER. The CDR3 extends over 15 amino acids. CDR3 coding DNA: TGCGCCAGCAGCCAAGAGCGAGCTATCTACAATGAGCAGTTCTTC. This encodes CASSQERAIYNEQFF.

This clonotype appeared many times. This CDR3 is missing its conserved last phenylalanine or tryptophan, likely due to a read error. The DNA is left out, because the CDR3 cannot be placed on it with certainty; the CDR3 is given as TCRdb lists it. This chain links TRBV12-3 or TRBV12-4 with TRBJ1-1; the table's D call TRBD1 went unverified against the DNA. Ends included, the CDR3 has 15 residues. The CDR3 spells CASSPKAGTVYPDFL.

There are many counts of this clonotype. The CDR3 protein is CASSLGAGDRQFF. The DNA for the CDR3 is TGTGCCAGCAGCTTAGGGGCAGGGGACAGGCAGTTCTTC. The chain combines TRBV13 with TRBJ2-1, with 7 bases fitting TRBD1. The ends lost 0 bases at V and 12 bases at J; junction bases unmatched: 5. There are 13 residues in the CDR3. Germline V gene data show CDR1 as PRHDT and CDR2 as FYEKMQ (reference sequence).

Of note for this clonotype: A much larger clonotype is one base distant, so this may be a read error. The chain couples TRBV20-1 to TRBJ2-1; 9 bases line up with TRBD2. The trim removed 5 bases at V and 6 bases at J, leaving 11 bases unmatched. The germline V gene encodes CDR1 DFQATT and CDR2 SNEGSKA (reference sequence). The CDR3 runs 15 residues. The CDR3 loop is CSAAGGRAFGNEQFF. The DNA of the CDR3 is TGCAGTGCTGCAGGCGGGAGGGCCTTCGGCAATGAGCAGTTCTTC.

This clonotype was seen repeatedly, ten times or more. The chain uses TRBV29-1 and TRBJ1-1; D is undetermined. The V end lost 7 bases, the J end lost 2 bases, and 8 bases lay between the germline ends. CDR3 length equals 11 residues. Per the germline V gene, CDR1 is SQVTM and CDR2 is ANQGSEA. The CDR3 sequence: CSERSNTEAFF. CDR3 DNA sequence: TGCAGCGAGCGCAGTAACACTGAAGCTTTCTTT.

This clonotype was observed many times. The chain links TRBV7-9 to TRBJ2-7; D is perhaps TRBD2 (5 bases). Trimming took 5 bases from V and 4 from J, leaving 6 bases between them. Germline values: CDR1 SEHNR, CDR2 FQNEAQ (reference sequence). CDR3 length: 11 residues. In DNA form, the CDR3 reads TGTGCCAGCAGCACGGGGTACGAGCAGTACTTC. Its translation: CASSTGYEQYF.

On this clonotype: This may be a read error: a much more frequent sequence differs by one nucleotide. The J gene is TRBJ1-5, the V gene TRBV4-2; no reliable D call. The CDR3 is 15 residues long. Germline-derived CDR1 and CDR2 are LGHNA and YNFKEQ. CDR3 sequence: CASSQALLGNQPQQF. DNA for the CDR3: TGTGCCAGCAGCCAAGCCCTACTAGGAAATCAGCCCCAGCAGTTT.

This clonotype was counted ten times or more. This chain uses TRBV4-1 with TRBJ2-4; a weak D match, TRBD1 (6 bases). Germline V gene data show CDR1 as MGHRA and CDR2 as YSYEKL. V was cut by 0 bases and J by 14 bases, with 11 bases left in between. The length of the CDR3 is 12 residues. The CDR3 DNA follows: TGCGCCAGCAGCCAAGATCGCAGGGACAAGTACTTC. Residues: CASSQDRRDKYF.

This clonotype was recorded at least ten times. V usage is TRBV7-6 and J usage is TRBJ1-3; tentative D call: TRBD1 (5 bases). This CDR3 is 16 amino acids long. Trimming removed 1 base from V and 2 bases from J, with 12 bases in between. Germline V lookup: CDR1 SGHVS, CDR2 FNYEAQ. CDR3 nucleotide sequence: TGTGCCAGCAGCTTAGAGGCTTGGGGGACTGGAAACACCATATATTTT. Amino acid sequence: CASSLEAWGTGNTIYF. Full variable domain (rest looked up from reference TRBV7-6 and TRBJ1-3): GAGVSQSPRYKVTKRGQDVALRCDPISGHVSLYWYRQALGQGPEFLTYFNYEAQQDKSGLPNDRFSAERPEGSISTLTIQRTEQRDSAMYRCASSLEAWGTGNTIYFGEGSWLTVV.

This clonotype was detected only a few times. The chain employs TRBV20-1 and TRBJ2-7, with 12 bases aligning to TRBD2. In germline, CDR1 is DFQATT, CDR2 SNEGSKA (reference sequence). J gave up 1 base and V 0 bases, and 7 bases lay outside the gene matches. CDR3 length: 17 residues. The CDR3 coding sequence is TGCAGTGCTAGAGATTGGCGCGGGACTAGCGGGTCCTACGAGCAGTACTTC. It is translated as CSARDWRGTSGSYEQYF.

In its sample, this clonotype was seen many times. The CDR3 nucleotides read TGTGCCAGCGGGACCGGGACAGGGGGTTTAGAGACCCAGTACTTC. It codes for CASGTGTGGLETQYF. The J gene is TRBJ2-5, the V gene TRBV28; 11 nucleotides line up with TRBD1. This CDR3 spans 15 amino acids. Germline V CDR1 and CDR2: MDHEN, SYDVKM. J gave up 4 bases and V 8 bases, and 9 bases lay outside the gene matches. Drawing the rest from reference TRBV28 and TRBJ2-5, the complete variable domain is DVKVTQSSRYLVKRTGEKVFLECVQDMDHENMFWYRQDPGLGLRLIYFSYDVKMKEKGDIPEGYSVSREKKERFSLILESASTNQTSMYLCASGTGTGGLETQYFGPGTRLLVL.

Many counts were recorded for this clonotype. The rearrangement uses TRBV6-2 or TRBV6-3 and TRBJ1-1, with TRBD1 as a possible D gene (5 bases). V was pared by 1 base and J by 4 bases, with 7 bases between. The germline V gene has CDR1 MNHEY and CDR2 SVGEGT. The CDR3 loop spans 13 amino acids. CDR3 DNA sequence: TGTGCCAGCAGTTACTTAGGGGTCACTGAAGCTTTCTTT. Translating it yields CASSYLGVTEAFF.

Regarding this clonotype: A clone one base away is much larger, so this may be a read error. The chain combines TRBV19 with TRBJ2-7; D perhaps matches TRBD2 (5 bases). The CDR3 has 15 residues. The germline V and J ends were trimmed by 4 bases and 5 bases, with 18 bases remaining between them. From germline, CDR1 is LNHDA and CDR2 SQIVND (reference sequence). CDR3 sequence reads: CASSTGLGLPDEQYF. The CDR3 coding sequence is TGTGCCAGTAGTACTGGACTGGGCCTTCCGGACGAGCAGTACTTC.